The 23 T cell receptor beta chains below all came from one sample that was sequenced in a study of chemoradiotherapy in HPV16-positive cancers. Using immunoSEQ multiplex PCR, the repertoire was profiled, and TCRdb retains in-frame clones only, with some absent. The table lists about 4,000 clones, more than 70% of them singletons. The material was obtained from a patient who underwent chemoradiotherapy. These receptors were collected from a human donor with HPV-associated anogenital cancer.

The V call is TRBV11-2, the J call TRBJ2-5; D is ambiguous. This CDR3 contains 13 residues. V lost 2 bases and J 4 bases, leaving 8 bases between the germline ends. From germline, CDR1 is SGHAT and CDR2 FQNNGV. DNA for the CDR3: TGTGCCAGCAGCTTATCCAGCCCAGAGACCCAGTACTTC. Encoded protein: CASSLSSPETQYF.

V and J are TRBV4-1 and TRBJ1-1; D is unclear. V was shortened by 0 bases and J by 1 base, with 12 bases between the two germline ends. This CDR3 has 16 residues. Germline V gene lookup returns CDR1 MGHRA and CDR2 YSYEKL. The CDR3 loop is CASSQDSSRPNTEAFF. The CDR3 DNA follows: TGCGCCAGCAGCCAAGATAGTTCCAGACCGAACACTGAAGCTTTCTTT.

This clone has just a few counts. The rearrangement joins TRBV5-1 to TRBJ1-1; unclear D gene. Germline CDR1 SGHRS, CDR2 YFSETQ. With 0 bases removed from V and 4 bases from J, the gap between germline ends came to 7 bases. CDR3 length: 13 amino acids. The CDR3 nucleotides are TGCGCCAGCAGCTTGGAGGGTGGCACTGAAGCTTTCTTT. Protein: CASSLEGGTEAFF.

The table lists this clone with a few counts. The rearrangement links TRBV7-9 to TRBJ2-7; 11 bases agree with TRBD1. V dropped 5 bases and J dropped 1; count of bases not matched to a gene: 7. CDR3 length equals 16 residues. Looked up from germline, CDR1 is SEHNR and CDR2 is FQNEAQ (reference sequence). CDR3 in amino acids: CASSPPGTGGSYEQYF. The CDR3 nucleotides read TGTGCCAGCAGCCCCCCCGGGACAGGGGGGTCCTACGAGCAGTACTTC.

In nucleotides, the CDR3 is TGTGCCAGCAGCAATGACGGACAGGGGAATACCGAGCAGTACTTC. The encoded protein is CASSNDGQGNTEQYF. The V and J genes are TRBV11-3 and TRBJ2-7, with 9 bases identical to TRBD1. The germline gives CDR1 SGHNT, CDR2 YENEEA. J gave up 6 bases and V 5 bases, and 11 bases lay outside the gene matches. The CDR3 length is 15 residues.

The chain uses TRBV5-6 and TRBJ2-7; TRBD2 matches 9 bases. With 2 bases clipped from V and 2 bases from J, the junction kept 5 bases outside the gene matches. The germline V gene has CDR1 SGHDT and CDR2 YYEEEE. The CDR3 sequence is 15 residues long. CDR3 nucleotide sequence: TGTGCCAGCAGCTTAGTTGCTAGCGGGGCCTACGAGCAGTACTTC. Translation: CASSLVASGAYEQYF.

V is TRBV4-2 and J is TRBJ2-1; D is possibly TRBD2 (6 bases). The CDR3 has 16 amino acids. Germline loops: CDR1 LGHNA, CDR2 YNFKEQ. Trimming removed 0 bases from V and 3 bases from J, with 12 bases in between. For the CDR3, the DNA is TGTGCCAGCAGCCAAGATCTCCGGAGGGGCTACAATGAGCAGTTCTTC. Its protein is CASSQDLRRGYNEQFF.

The J gene is TRBJ2-3, the V gene TRBV7-3; 8 bases map to TRBD2. The V and J ends lost 5 bases and 7 bases, in that order; junction bases with no gene match: 14. From germline, CDR1 is SGHTA and CDR2 FQGTGA. The CDR3 consists of 16 residues. The CDR3 loop reads CASSRTGNGGANTQYF. The CDR3 DNA sequence: TGTGCCAGCAGCCGTACCGGGAACGGGGGGGCGAATACGCAGTATTTT.

The J gene is TRBJ2-1, the V gene TRBV6-5, with a possible D match to TRBD1 (5 bases). Germline CDR1 and CDR2: MNHEY and SVGAGI. The CDR3 spans 15 residues. V lost 2 bases and J 7 bases, leaving 15 bases between the germline ends. The CDR3 DNA reads as TGTGCCAGCAGTTACATCCAGGGAACAAAAAATGAGCAGTTCTTC. As protein: CASSYIQGTKNEQFF.

This sequence joins TRBV5-4 and TRBJ1-3, with D perhaps matching TRBD1 (6 bases). The CDR3 covers 13 residues. CDR1 and CDR2 (germline): SGHNT, YYREEE (reference sequence). CDR3 protein: CAGGGSSGNTIYF. The CDR3 region has the DNA TGTGCAGGAGGGGGGAGCTCTGGAAACACCATATATTTT.

J is TRBJ2-2 and V is TRBV7-2; D not certain. CDR1 is SGHTA and CDR2 is FQGNSA in the germline V gene. Trimming took off 8 bases at V and 7 bases at J, with 8 bases between the two ends. This CDR3 has 11 residues. This chain's CDR3 is CASPWGGELFF. The CDR3 DNA reads as TGTGCCAGCCCATGGGGCGGGGAGCTGTTTTTT.

This chain connects TRBV4-3 to TRBJ1-4; D is undetermined. Looked up from germline, CDR1 is LGHNA and CDR2 is YSLEER. The CDR3 loop spans 15 amino acids. Trimming stripped 0 bases from V and 7 bases from J, with 12 bases between. CDR3 loop: CASSQDAGEGEKLFF. CDR3 in DNA: TGCGCCAGCAGCCAAGATGCGGGAGAGGGTGAAAAACTGTTTTTT.

The J gene is TRBJ1-1, the V gene TRBV5-1, with TRBD1 matching 10 bases. The germline CDR1 and CDR2 sequences are SGHRS and YFSETQ. The CDR3 extends over 14 amino acids. After removal of 5 bases from V and 9 bases from J, the junction contained 10 bases not matched to a gene. CDR3 nucleotide sequence: TGCGCCAGCAGGTCTGACAGGGGGCGAGAACAAGCTTTCTTT. Translation: CASRSDRGREQAFF. Looking up the rest from reference TRBV5-1 and TRBJ1-1 gives the full variable domain: KAGVTQTPRYLIKTRGQQVTLSCSPISGHRSVSWYQQTPGQGLQFLFEYFSETQRNKGNFPGRFSGRQFSNSRSEMNVSTLELGDSALYLCASRSDRGREQAFFGQGTRLTVV.

V and J are TRBV4-1 and TRBJ2-1, with a weak D call TRBD2 (7 bases). Deletions cut 1 base from V and 4 bases from J, with 17 bases between. Germline V lookup: CDR1 MGHRA, CDR2 YSYEKL. The CDR3 loop spans 17 amino acids. As DNA, the CDR3 is TGCGCCAGCAGCCAAGGCCGGGGGGCCTCCTTATACAATGAGCAGTTCTTC. It translates to CASSQGRGASLYNEQFF.

DNA of the CDR3: TGTGCCAGCAGTGACCAGGGACAGGGCATTATCGGCCAGCCCCAGCATTTT. Protein sequence: CASSDQGQGIIGQPQHF. This chain links TRBV6-4 with TRBJ1-5; TRBD1 matches at 9 bases. V shed 2 bases, J shed 7 bases, and the junction held 12 bases outside the gene matches. This CDR3 has 17 residues. CDR1 and CDR2 (germline): MRHNA, SNTAGT.

This clone was observed a few times. V usage is TRBV13 and J usage is TRBJ1-2, with a weak D call TRBD1 (6 bases). Trimming pared 8 bases from V and 12 bases from J, leaving 19 bases between. CDR1 is PRHDT, CDR2 FYEKMQ, per germline (reference sequence). CDR3 length equals 12 residues. The CDR3 region is CASQYRGARNTF. The CDR3, as DNA: TGTGCCAGCCAATACCGGGGGGCGCGGAACACCTTC.

The chain links TRBV5-4 to TRBJ1-2; D perhaps matches TRBD1 (5 bases). With 6 bases removed from V and 4 bases from J, the gap between germline ends came to 13 bases. The CDR3 spans 13 residues. Per germline, CDR1 SGHNT and CDR2 YYREEE (reference sequence). Written as DNA, the CDR3 is TGTGCCAGCAACGTTCGGGGGTCCTATGGCTACACCTTC. Its translation: CASNVRGSYGYTF.

The chain carries TRBV27 and TRBJ2-7; unclear D gene. The germline V gene has CDR1 MNHEY and CDR2 SMNVEV (reference sequence). The V and J ends lost 6 bases and 1 base respectively, with 10 bases between them. CDR3 length: 13 residues. CDR3 bases: TGTGCCAGCAGCATCCGAGGTTCCTACGAGCAGTACTTC. Its translation is CASSIRGSYEQYF.

V gene TRBV25-1 combines with J gene TRBJ2-3; D is uncertain. Looked up from germline, CDR1 is MGHDK and CDR2 is SYGVNS. This CDR3 is built from 13 residues. Trimming removed 2 bases from V and 4 bases from J, with 7 bases in between. CDR3: CASSEPGSDTQYF. The CDR3 coding sequence is TGTGCCAGCAGTGAACCTGGGTCAGATACGCAGTATTTT.

V gene TRBV29-1 combines with J gene TRBJ2-5; D ambiguous. CDR1 and CDR2 (germline): SQVTM, ANQGSEA. This CDR3 spans 11 amino acids. V gave up 4 bases and J gave up 4 bases, with 7 bases separating them. The CDR3 here is CSVVMRETQYF. In DNA, the CDR3 is TGCAGCGTTGTGATGAGAGAGACCCAGTACTTC.

This chain joins TRBV18 and TRBJ2-1, with D uncertain. CDR1 is KGHSH and CDR2 is LQKENI in the germline V gene. V lost 3 bases and J lost 4, with 4 bases in between. This CDR3 spans 12 amino acids. CDR3: CASSPYYNEQFF. CDR3 DNA: TGTGCCAGCTCACCTTATTACAATGAGCAGTTCTTC.

This rearrangement joins TRBV18 to TRBJ2-5; 7 nucleotides line up with TRBD1. Trimming removed 2 bases from V and 3 bases from J; junction bases left unmatched: 6. Germline V lookup: CDR1 KGHSH, CDR2 LQKENI. This CDR3 spans 15 amino acids. The CDR3 region has the DNA TGTGCCAGCTCACCAAACGCCGGGACAGAAGAGACCCAGTACTTC. Translating it yields CASSPNAGTEETQYF.

With regard to this clone: The junction and the germline gene differ at one end; a read error may be behind it. CDR3 in amino acids: CASREETGGRGYTF. The DNA of the CDR3 is TGTGCCAGCAGAGAAGAGACAGGGGGCAGGGGCTACACCTTC. The chain recombines TRBV2 with TRBJ1-2, with 10 bases matching TRBD1. Germline lookup yields CDR1 SNHLY and CDR2 FYNNEI. The CDR3 has 14 amino acids.